A selection of T cell receptor beta chains follows, all from one sample in a study of blood T cell repertoires in COVID-19. The data were produced by immunoSEQ multiplex PCR, yet TCRdb's version contains in-frame clones alone and is incomplete. The sample has fewer than 450,000 clones, nearly 90% seen once; the top ten hold 2% to 2.5%. The specimen sequenced was PBMCs or T cells enriched from blood (not recorded which). These receptors all come from a woman between 40 and 50 years old with acute COVID-19. CDR3s leave out the opening cysteine and the closing phenylalanine or tryptophan. Each record gives: V gene, J gene, CDR3 protein.

TRBV19	TRBJ2-2	ASSIAASRTGELF
TRBV7-9	TRBJ1-1	ASRVETGPTEAF
TRBV7-8	TRBJ2-1	ASSPSGGYNEQF
TRBV12-3/TRBV12-4	TRBJ2-1	AGGGSSYNEQF
TRBV10-1	TRBJ2-1	ASSQDNEQF
TRBV5-1	TRBJ1-2	ASSLMDSYGYT
TRBV7-2	TRBJ2-7	ASSPTGGNYEQY
TRBV10-3	TRBJ2-7	AGGIGASEQY
TRBV30	TRBJ1-6	AWSVLRGQPPLH
TRBV6-5	TRBJ1-5	ASSYSKAGGNQPQH
TRBV6-5	TRBJ2-3	ASRRGDTQY
TRBV25-1	TRBJ2-1	ASSGRERQF
TRBV4-2	TRBJ2-7	ASSQVVRGRGGIGEQY
TRBV7-9	TRBJ2-7	ASSPSGLSYEQY
TRBV30	TRBJ1-5	AWSLLTGDQPQH
TRBV15	TRBJ1-4	ATSSTGQTYEKLF
TRBV3-1/TRBV3-2	TRBJ2-7	ASSQAWGGEQY
TRBV4-1	TRBJ2-7	ASSQTSTYEQY
TRBV7-6	TRBJ1-1	ASSLGWGGGTEAF
TRBV4-1	TRBJ2-1	ASGSVGGNEQF
TRBV5-1	TRBJ1-3	ASSLETRDSGNTIY
TRBV30	TRBJ2-2	AWSVPSGANTGELF
TRBV9	TRBJ1-1	ASSVNDRDGTEAF
TRBV7-9	TRBJ1-1	ASSLPPGQGTNTEAF
TRBV5-4	TRBJ2-1	ASSSGRLAGGVEQF
TRBV4-1	TRBJ1-5	ASSREIYSNQPQH
TRBV12-5	TRBJ1-1	ASGPRGGTEAF
TRBV7-2	TRBJ2-2	ASINGLAGGLVTGELF
TRBV18	TRBJ1-2	ASSPYGMTGGA
TRBV19	TRBJ1-2	ASSIRGLPGYT
TRBV5-1	TRBJ1-4	ASSLSGATNEKLF
TRBV29-1	TRBJ1-1	SVEGDRAEAF
TRBV12-3/TRBV12-4	TRBJ1-6	ASSRSYNSPLH
TRBV18	TRBJ2-1	ASSRQGADYNEQF
TRBV27	TRBJ1-1	ASRATGPAGEAF
TRBV11-2	TRBJ1-1	ASSLERTRPEAF
TRBV6-1	TRBJ1-1	ASSERQGRAF
TRBV5-1	TRBJ1-2	ASSLGTLGAGYGYT
TRBV11-2	TRBJ1-1	ASSSKAGVSTEAF
TRBV19	TRBJ2-5	ASTQTGGGETQY
TRBV3-1/TRBV3-2	TRBJ1-5	AITGTNSNQPQH
TRBV5-1	TRBJ1-1	ASSSGQGEAF
TRBV10-2	TRBJ2-1	ASSLAGGPGYNEQF